This T cell receptor (beta chain) was profiled in a study of blood T cells in healthy people across ages. Study-wide results and limits: PBMCs that were unsorted prevented a conclusive naive versus antigen-experienced comparison. Aged donors had fewer naive CD4+ cells and lower diversity than long-lived donors.

The use of a sample-barcoded 5' primer and a J-beta primer mix characterized a second PCR of roughly 6 to 11 cycles. One entry per CDR3 protein, called by TCRdb with MiXCR from the 5' RACE reads. The sample records about 400,000 distinct CDR3 sequences, 50% to 60% being singletons. A word on this clonotype: Its antigen is still unknown.

The CDR3 consists of 15 residues. Germline V lookup: CDR1 LGHNA, CDR2 YSLEER. V lost 1 base and J lost 0, with 8 bases in between. The clonotype originates from a man in his 60s in good health. This sequence joins TRBV4-3 and TRBJ2-3; tentatively, D is TRBD1 (5 bases). The sample taken for sequencing was blood. The CDR3 sequence: CASSQVAGSTDTQYF. The CDR3, as DNA: TGCGCCAGCAGCCAAGTAGCAGGGAGCACAGATACGCAGTATTTT.